A selection of T cell receptor beta chains follows, all from one sample in a study of blood T cell repertoires in COVID-19. Using immunoSEQ multiplex PCR, the repertoire was profiled, and TCRdb retains in-frame clones only, with some absent. Of a few hundred thousand clones listed, roughly 91% are singletons. Sequencing was done on a sample of peripheral blood. These receptors originate from a man younger than 45 with acute or convalescent COVID-19. The CDR3 runs from the conserved cysteine through the conserved F or W. Fields, in order: V gene, D gene, clone size, J gene, CDR3 protein, CDR3 DNA. A D gene is named only where the DNA matches it firmly. Where a row states a size, it is once, few, many or the class of an expanded clone; other rows omit it.

TRBV6-5,NA,NA,TRBJ1-2,CASRRDGQGYTF,TGTGCCAGCAGGCGGGACGGCCAAGGCTACACCTTC
TRBV14,NA,NA,TRBJ1-2,CASSQVPGNGGYTF,TGTGCCAGCAGCCAAGTCCCAGGGAATGGTGGCTACACCTTC
TRBV5-1,TRBD2,once,TRBJ2-3,CASSGGGAADTQYF,TGCGCCAGCAGTGGCGGGGGGGCCGCAGATACGCAGTATTTT
TRBV30,NA,NA,TRBJ2-4,CAWTRDLLAKNIQYF,TGTGCCTGGACTCGGGACTTATTAGCCAAAAACATTCAGTACTTC
TRBV5-1,TRBD2,once,TRBJ2-3,CASNELAGDGGTDTQYF,TGCGCCAGCAACGAACTAGCGGGAGATGGCGGCACAGATACGCAGTATTTT
TRBV7-9,TRBD1,once,TRBJ1-5,CASSAGTARHQPQHF,TGTGCCAGCAGCGCAGGGACAGCACGACATCAGCCCCAGCATTTT
TRBV7-3,NA,NA,TRBJ2-2,CASRASYGTNTGELFF,TGTGCCAGCAGAGCCTCTTACGGGACGAACACCGGGGAGCTGTTTTTT
TRBV7-9,NA,NA,TRBJ2-2,CASRGQGTGELFF,TGTGCCAGCAGGGGGCAGGGCACCGGGGAGCTGTTTTTT
TRBV4-1,TRBD2,NA,TRBJ2-1,CASSQDFRTSGRAGYNEQFF,TGCGCCAGCAGCCAAGATTTTCGGACTAGCGGGAGGGCGGGGTACAATGAGCAGTTCTTC
TRBV7-2,TRBD1,NA,TRBJ1-2,CASSFADRANYGYTF,TGTGCCAGCAGCTTCGCTGACAGGGCTAACTATGGCTACACCTTC
TRBV11-2,TRBD1,NA,TRBJ1-6,CASSLDRDRGYNSPLHF,TGTGCCAGCAGCTTAGATCGGGACAGGGGGTACAATTCACCCCTCCACTTT
TRBV5-1,TRBD2,few,TRBJ2-2,CASSLTSGGRAGELFF,TGCGCCAGCAGCTTGACTAGCGGGGGCCGAGCCGGGGAGCTGTTTTTT
TRBV5-5,NA,NA,TRBJ2-5,CASSLLAVETQYF,TGTGCCAGCAGCTTGCTAGCAGTAGAGACCCAGTACTTC
TRBV6-5,NA,NA,TRBJ2-7,CASSYRTGEQYF,TGTGCCAGCAGTTACCGAACGGGCGAGCAGTACTTC
TRBV28,TRBD1,NA,TRBJ1-6,CASSLAGGAAPLHF,TGTGCCAGCAGCCTCGCAGGGGGCGCGGCACCCCTCCACTTT
TRBV5-1,TRBD2,NA,TRBJ2-3,CASSFTSGRAGGTDTQYF,TGCGCCAGCAGCTTTACTAGCGGGAGGGCCGGGGGCACAGATACGCAGTATTTT
TRBV11-3,TRBD1,NA,TRBJ1-1,CASSLGGDRGNTEAFF,TGTGCCAGCAGCTTAGGAGGGGACAGAGGGAACACTGAAGCTTTCTTT
TRBV14,NA,NA,TRBJ1-4,CASSQDLRTDRNEKLFF,TGTGCCAGCAGCCAAGATCTCAGGACAGACAGGAATGAAAAACTGTTTTTT
TRBV18,NA,NA,TRBJ1-2,CASSPTSTQNYGYTF,TGTGCCAGCTCACCCACCTCAACACAGAACTATGGCTACACCTTC
TRBV5-4,TRBD1,NA,TRBJ1-3,CASSRGQAAAGNTIYF,TGTGCCAGCAGCAGGGGACAGGCGGCGGCTGGAAACACCATATATTTT
TRBV3-1/TRBV3-2,TRBD1,NA,TRBJ1-1,CASSRQGGNTEAFF,TGTGCCAGCAGCCGTCAGGGGGGGAACACTGAAGCTTTCTTT
TRBV2,NA,NA,TRBJ1-1,CASSPGGSPNTEAFF,TGTGCCAGCAGCCCGGGGGGGAGTCCGAACACTGAAGCTTTCTTT
TRBV11-2,TRBD2,few,TRBJ2-2,CASSFLAGGSNTGELFF,TGTGCCAGCAGCTTTCTGGCGGGAGGGTCGAACACCGGGGAGCTGTTTTTT
TRBV11-2,NA,NA,TRBJ1-1,CASSFGRNTEAFF,TGTGCCAGCAGCTTTGGCCGGAACACTGAAGCTTTCTTT
TRBV6-1,NA,NA,TRBJ2-3,CASSEALGGQDTQYF,TGTGCCAGCAGTGAAGCGCTTGGGGGCCAAGATACGCAGTATTTT
TRBV6-4,NA,NA,TRBJ1-4,CASSDSNPRRQVNEKLFF,TGTGCCAGCAGTGACTCGAATCCCCGGCGTCAGGTTAATGAAAAACTGTTTTTT
TRBV4-1,NA,NA,TRBJ2-1,CASSQGGDNEQFF,TGCGCCAGCAGCCAAGGGGGGGATAATGAGCAGTTCTTC
TRBV5-4,NA,NA,TRBJ1-6,CASSSGQFGSPLHF,TGTGCCAGCAGCTCCGGACAGTTTGGTTCACCCCTCCACTTT
TRBV25-1,NA,NA,TRBJ1-1,CASSALSGEAFF,TGTGCCAGCAGTGCCCTCTCAGGGGAAGCTTTCTTT
TRBV27,TRBD1,NA,TRBJ1-6,CASSLGTGQKGGNSPLHF,TGTGCCAGCAGCCTAGGGACAGGTCAGAAGGGGGGAAATTCACCCCTCCACTTT
TRBV7-9,NA,NA,TRBJ2-7,CASSLILEGSEQYF,TGTGCCAGCAGCTTAATTCTAGAGGGCAGCGAGCAGTACTTC
TRBV24-1,NA,NA,TRBJ1-2,CATSQAQGWGYTF,TGTGCCACCAGTCAAGCACAGGGCTGGGGCTACACCTTC
TRBV28,TRBD2,NA,TRBJ2-2,CASRLAGVITGELFF,TGTGCCAGCAGACTAGCGGGAGTGATAACCGGGGAGCTGTTTTTT
TRBV19,TRBD1,NA,TRBJ2-7,CASSRADRVREQYF,TGTGCCAGTAGTAGGGCCGACAGGGTGCGGGAGCAGTACTTC
TRBV5-5,NA,NA,TRBJ1-3,CASSWGLVGNTIYF,TGTGCCAGCAGCTGGGGCCTCGTTGGAAACACCATATATTTT
TRBV18,TRBD1,NA,TRBJ2-3,CASSPTQGDTQYF,TGTGCCAGCTCACCGACACAGGGGGATACGCAGTATTTT
TRBV15,NA,NA,TRBJ2-3,CATFDEGADTQYF,TGTGCCACCTTCGATGAGGGCGCAGATACGCAGTATTTT
TRBV29-1,NA,once,TRBJ1-1,CSVVQILNTEAFF,TGCAGCGTTGTTCAGATACTGAACACTGAAGCTTTCTTT
TRBV2,TRBD1,NA,TRBJ2-7,CASGTDYYEQYF,TGTGCCAGTGGGACAGACTACTACGAGCAGTACTTC
TRBV7-9,NA,NA,TRBJ2-1,CASSRSLAGLQINEQFF,TGTGCCAGCAGCCGAAGCCTGGCGGGACTCCAAATAAATGAGCAGTTCTTC
TRBV6-5,NA,NA,TRBJ1-2,CASSYSGRVAYGYTF,TGTGCCAGCAGTTACTCGGGGAGGGTGGCCTATGGCTACACCTTC
TRBV3-1/TRBV3-2,TRBD1,NA,TRBJ2-5,CASHDGTGGRKTQYF,TGTGCCAGCCATGACGGGACAGGGGGTAGGAAGACCCAGTACTTC
TRBV27,NA,NA,TRBJ2-2,CASSFPGSDTGELFF,TGTGCCAGCAGTTTTCCAGGGTCGGACACCGGGGAGCTGTTTTTT
TRBV28,NA,NA,TRBJ2-3,CASSLSRGTDTQYF,TGTGCCAGCAGTTTATCCAGGGGCACAGATACGCAGTATTTT
TRBV4-1,NA,NA,TRBJ2-5,CASSGRDSPGETQYF,TGCGCCAGCAGCGGCCGGGACTCCCCAGGGGAGACCCAGTACTTC
TRBV28,NA,NA,TRBJ1-5,CASRISSNQPQHF,TGTGCCAGCAGAATTTCGAGCAATCAGCCCCAGCATTTT
TRBV7-2,TRBD2,NA,TRBJ2-1,CASSLGQRGGRDEQFF,TGTGCCAGCAGCTTAGGCCAGCGGGGGGGCCGGGATGAGCAGTTCTTC